This TCR beta chain was captured in a study of blood T cells in healthy people across ages. A second PCR of roughly 7 to 11 cycles used a sample-barcoded 5' primer and a J-beta primer mix. TCRdb re-called the 5' RACE reads with MiXCR, one entry per CDR3 protein. The profile shows some 1,800,000 distinct CDR3 sequences, roughly two fifths of them singletons. Germline V gene data show CDR1 as GTSNPN and CDR2 as SVGIG (reference sequence). The CDR3 has 13 amino acids. Trimming removed 4 bases from V and 7 bases from J, with 11 bases in between. This clonotype was seen ten or more times. Antigen specificity is unknown. Whole-study findings and limits: Without sorted subsets, naive and antigen-experienced compartments could not be conclusively compared. The study found more naive CD4+ cells and higher diversity in long-lived than aged donors. Age brought a roughly linear fall in TCR beta diversity measured per million T cells. Strong correlation linked observed beta diversity and percent naive T cells.

Material for sequencing was blood. V usage is TRBV30 and J usage is TRBJ1-6, with TRBD1 as a possible D gene (6 bases). This TCR derives from a human donor in good health. The CDR3 loop is CAWTRTENSPLHF. For the CDR3, the DNA is TGTGCCTGGACCCGGACAGAGAATTCACCCCTCCACTTT.